This T cell receptor beta chain derives from a study of T-cell memory formation after mild COVID-19. Study observations and caveats: Balance between CD4 and CD8 was seen in clones contracting day 15 to 85, and a CD4+ lean was seen in later expanders. Largely, contracting CD4+ clones fell within CM and EM, and contracting CD8+ clones within EMRA.

This clonotype was detected a few times. The antigen is undetermined. Looked up from germline, CDR1 is SEHNR and CDR2 is FQNEAQ (reference sequence). With 5 bases clipped from V and 1 base from J, the junction kept 8 bases outside the gene matches. The CDR3 runs 16 residues. 5'RACE, which relied on constant-segment primers, yielded TCR alpha and TCR beta cDNA libraries carrying sample barcodes and UMIs. TCRdb reprocessed the 5' RACE reads via MiXCR and lists one record per CDR3 protein. The sample includes 360,000 or so distinct CDR3 sequences, 25% to 30% of them seen just once. The chain employs TRBV7-9 and TRBJ1-5; the match to TRBD1 covers 7 bases. The sequence came from an adult woman who had mild COVID-19 (a few samples of this study predate the infection). Cell type and time point are not known. Sequencing was performed on PBMCs or a T cell subset sorted from them (not recorded which). CDR3 amino acids: CASSPPDRASNQPQHF. DNA for the CDR3: TGTGCCAGCAGCCCCCCCGACAGGGCGAGCAATCAGCCCCAGCATTTT.